This T cell receptor beta chain was found in a study of cytomegalovirus exposure and HLA in healthy donors. The CDR3 contains 15 residues. CDR1 and CDR2 (germline): MDHEN, SYDVKM. The V and J ends lost 7 bases and 9 bases, in that order; junction bases with no gene match: 15. The table lists this clone with a few counts. The antigen is not known. PCR used 60 Vbeta primers and 13 Jbeta primers. Some clones are missing from TCRdb's copy, which holds only in-frame ones; the method was immunoSEQ multiplex PCR. The table shows 75,000 to 90,000 clones, with 65% to 75% occurring only once. Study-wide findings and caveats: It was taken for granted in presence/absence analyses that sequencing depth across donors was roughly uniform.

The V and J genes are TRBV28 and TRBJ1-1, with 9 bases identical to TRBD1. This receptor was obtained from a man in his 60s in good health and CMV-seronegative. Sequences were obtained from PBMCs. The CDR3 DNA reads as TGTGCCAGCATCAGTCCGGGACAGGGCACTTTCAAAGCTTTCTTT. Its protein product is CASISPGQGTFKAFF.